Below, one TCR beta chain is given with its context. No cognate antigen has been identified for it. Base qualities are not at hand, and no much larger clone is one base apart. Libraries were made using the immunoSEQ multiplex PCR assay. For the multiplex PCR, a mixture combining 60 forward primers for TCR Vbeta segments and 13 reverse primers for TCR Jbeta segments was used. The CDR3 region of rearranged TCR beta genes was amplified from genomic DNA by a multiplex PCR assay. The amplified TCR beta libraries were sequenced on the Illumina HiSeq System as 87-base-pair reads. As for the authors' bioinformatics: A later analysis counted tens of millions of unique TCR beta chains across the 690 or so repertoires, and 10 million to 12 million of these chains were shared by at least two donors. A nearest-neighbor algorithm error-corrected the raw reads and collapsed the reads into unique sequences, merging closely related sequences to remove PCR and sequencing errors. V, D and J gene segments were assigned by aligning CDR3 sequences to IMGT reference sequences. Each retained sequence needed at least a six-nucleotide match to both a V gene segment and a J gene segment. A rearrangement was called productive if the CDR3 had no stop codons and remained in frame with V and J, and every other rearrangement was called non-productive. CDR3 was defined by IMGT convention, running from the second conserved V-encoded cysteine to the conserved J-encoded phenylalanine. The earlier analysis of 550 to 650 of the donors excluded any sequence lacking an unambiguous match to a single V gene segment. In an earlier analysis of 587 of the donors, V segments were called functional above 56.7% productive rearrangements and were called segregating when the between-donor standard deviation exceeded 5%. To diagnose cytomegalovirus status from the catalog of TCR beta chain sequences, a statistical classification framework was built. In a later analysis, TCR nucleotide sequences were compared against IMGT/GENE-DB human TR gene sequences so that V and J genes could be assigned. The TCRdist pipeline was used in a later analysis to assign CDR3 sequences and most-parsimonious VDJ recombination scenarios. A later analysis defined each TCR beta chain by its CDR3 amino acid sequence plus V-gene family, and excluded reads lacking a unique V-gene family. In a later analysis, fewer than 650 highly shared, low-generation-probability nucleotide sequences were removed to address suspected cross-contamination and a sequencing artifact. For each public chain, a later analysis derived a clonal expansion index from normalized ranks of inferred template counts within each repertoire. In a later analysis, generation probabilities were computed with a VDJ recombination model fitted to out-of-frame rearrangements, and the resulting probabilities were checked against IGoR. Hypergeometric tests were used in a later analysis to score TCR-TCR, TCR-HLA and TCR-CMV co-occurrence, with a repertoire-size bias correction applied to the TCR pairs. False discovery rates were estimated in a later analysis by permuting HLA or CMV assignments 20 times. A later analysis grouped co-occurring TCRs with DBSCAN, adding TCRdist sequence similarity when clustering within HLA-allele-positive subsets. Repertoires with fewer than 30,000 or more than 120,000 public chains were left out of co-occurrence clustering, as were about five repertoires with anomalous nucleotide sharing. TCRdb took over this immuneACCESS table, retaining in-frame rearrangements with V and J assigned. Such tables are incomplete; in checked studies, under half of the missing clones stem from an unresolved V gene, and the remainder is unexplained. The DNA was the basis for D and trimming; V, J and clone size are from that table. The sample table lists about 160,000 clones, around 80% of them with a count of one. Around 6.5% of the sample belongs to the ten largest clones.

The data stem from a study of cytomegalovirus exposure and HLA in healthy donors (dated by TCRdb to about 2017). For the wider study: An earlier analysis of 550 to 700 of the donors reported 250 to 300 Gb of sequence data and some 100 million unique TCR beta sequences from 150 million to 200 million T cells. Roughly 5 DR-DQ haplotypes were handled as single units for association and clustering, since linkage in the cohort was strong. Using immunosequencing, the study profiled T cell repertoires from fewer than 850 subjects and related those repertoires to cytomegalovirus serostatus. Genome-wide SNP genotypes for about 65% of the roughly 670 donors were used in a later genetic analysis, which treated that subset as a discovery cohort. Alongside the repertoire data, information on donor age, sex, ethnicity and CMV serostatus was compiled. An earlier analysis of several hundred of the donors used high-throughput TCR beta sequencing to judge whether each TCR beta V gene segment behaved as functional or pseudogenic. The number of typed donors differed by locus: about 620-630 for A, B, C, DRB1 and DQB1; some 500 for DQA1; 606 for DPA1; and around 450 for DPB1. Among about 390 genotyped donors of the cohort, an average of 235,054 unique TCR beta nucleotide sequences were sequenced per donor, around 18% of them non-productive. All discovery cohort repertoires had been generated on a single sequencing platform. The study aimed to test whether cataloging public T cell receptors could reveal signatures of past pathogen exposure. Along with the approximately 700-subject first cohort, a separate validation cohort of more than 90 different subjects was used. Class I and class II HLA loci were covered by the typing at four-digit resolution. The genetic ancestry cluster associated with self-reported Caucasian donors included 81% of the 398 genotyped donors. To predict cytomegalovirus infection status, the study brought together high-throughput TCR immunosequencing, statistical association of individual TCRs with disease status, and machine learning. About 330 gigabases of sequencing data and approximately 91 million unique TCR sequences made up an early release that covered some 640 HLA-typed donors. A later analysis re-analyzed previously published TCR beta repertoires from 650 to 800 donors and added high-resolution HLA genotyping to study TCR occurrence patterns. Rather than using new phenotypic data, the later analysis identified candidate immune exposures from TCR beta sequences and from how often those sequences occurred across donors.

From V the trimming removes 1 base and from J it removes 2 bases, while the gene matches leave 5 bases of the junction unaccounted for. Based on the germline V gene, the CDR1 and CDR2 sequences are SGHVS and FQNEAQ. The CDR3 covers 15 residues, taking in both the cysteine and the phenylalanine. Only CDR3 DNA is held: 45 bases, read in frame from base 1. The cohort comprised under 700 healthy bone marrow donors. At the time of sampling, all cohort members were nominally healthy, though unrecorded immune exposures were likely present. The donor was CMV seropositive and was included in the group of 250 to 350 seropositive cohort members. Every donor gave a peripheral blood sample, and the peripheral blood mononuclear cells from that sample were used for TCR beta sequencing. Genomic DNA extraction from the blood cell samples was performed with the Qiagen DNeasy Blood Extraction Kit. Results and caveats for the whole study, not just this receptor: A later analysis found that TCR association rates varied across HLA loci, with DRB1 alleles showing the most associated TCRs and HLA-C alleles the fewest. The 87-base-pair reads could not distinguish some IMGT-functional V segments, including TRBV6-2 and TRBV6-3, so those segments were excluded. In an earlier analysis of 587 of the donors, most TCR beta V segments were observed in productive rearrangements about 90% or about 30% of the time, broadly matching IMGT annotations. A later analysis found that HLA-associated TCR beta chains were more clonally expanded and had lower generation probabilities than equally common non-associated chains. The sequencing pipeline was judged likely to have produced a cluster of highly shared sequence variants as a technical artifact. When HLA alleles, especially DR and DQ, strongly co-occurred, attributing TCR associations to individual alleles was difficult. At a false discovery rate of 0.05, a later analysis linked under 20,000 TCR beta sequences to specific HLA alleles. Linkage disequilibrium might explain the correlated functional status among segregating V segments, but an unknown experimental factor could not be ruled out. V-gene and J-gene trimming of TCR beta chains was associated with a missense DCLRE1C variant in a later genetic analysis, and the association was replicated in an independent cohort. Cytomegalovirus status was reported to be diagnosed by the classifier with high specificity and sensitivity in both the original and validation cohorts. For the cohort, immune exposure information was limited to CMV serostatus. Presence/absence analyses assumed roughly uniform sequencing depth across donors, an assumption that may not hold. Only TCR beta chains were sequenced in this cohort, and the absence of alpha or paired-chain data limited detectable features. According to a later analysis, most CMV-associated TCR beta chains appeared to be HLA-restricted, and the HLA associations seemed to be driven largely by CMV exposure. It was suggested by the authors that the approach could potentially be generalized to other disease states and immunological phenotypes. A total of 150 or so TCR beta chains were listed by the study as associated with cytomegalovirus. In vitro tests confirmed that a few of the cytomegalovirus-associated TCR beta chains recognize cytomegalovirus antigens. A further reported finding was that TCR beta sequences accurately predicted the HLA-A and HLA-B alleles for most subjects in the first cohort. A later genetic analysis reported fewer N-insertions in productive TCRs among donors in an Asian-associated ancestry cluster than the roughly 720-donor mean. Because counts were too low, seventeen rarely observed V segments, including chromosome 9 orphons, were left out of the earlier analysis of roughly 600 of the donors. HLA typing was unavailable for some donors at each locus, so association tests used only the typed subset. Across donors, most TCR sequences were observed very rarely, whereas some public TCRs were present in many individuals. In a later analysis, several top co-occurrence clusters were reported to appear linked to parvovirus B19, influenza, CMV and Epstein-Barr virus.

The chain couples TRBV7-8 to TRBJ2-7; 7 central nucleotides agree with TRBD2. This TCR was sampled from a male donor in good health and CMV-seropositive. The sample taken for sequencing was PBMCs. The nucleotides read TGTGCCAGCAGCTTAGGGGGCGGGAGCCCCTACGAGCAGTACTTC. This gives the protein CASSLGGGSPYEQYF.